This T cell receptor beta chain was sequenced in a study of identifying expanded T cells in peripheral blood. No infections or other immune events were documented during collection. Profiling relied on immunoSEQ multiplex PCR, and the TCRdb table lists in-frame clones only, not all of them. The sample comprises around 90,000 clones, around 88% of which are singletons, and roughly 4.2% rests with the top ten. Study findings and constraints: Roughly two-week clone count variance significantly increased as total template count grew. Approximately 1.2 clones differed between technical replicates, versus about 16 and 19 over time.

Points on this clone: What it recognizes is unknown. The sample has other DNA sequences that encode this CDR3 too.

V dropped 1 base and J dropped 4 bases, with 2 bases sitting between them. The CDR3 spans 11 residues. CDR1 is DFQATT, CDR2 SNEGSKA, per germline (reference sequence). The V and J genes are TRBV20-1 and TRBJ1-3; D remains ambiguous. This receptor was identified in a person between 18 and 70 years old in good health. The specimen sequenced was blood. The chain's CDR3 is CSARGGNTIYF. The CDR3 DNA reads TGCAGTGCTAGAGGGGGAAACACCATATATTTT.